This is a list of T cell receptor beta chains from one sample in a study of shared clonotypes between healthy human individuals. The assay was immunoSEQ multiplex PCR, and TCRdb's table has in-frame clones only and misses some. The table includes approximately 1,000,000 clones, 60% to 80% detected once. The source material was memory CD4+ T cells from PBMCs. These receptors were obtained from a man younger than 35 in good health. Some clones in this sample may be carry-over from other donors' samples. Each CDR3 is given with its conserved first and last residue. Fields, in order: clone size, D gene, V gene, J gene, CDR3 DNA, CDR3 protein. The D gene is left open where the match is weak. Expanded clones are given a class, and other clones once, few, many or no size at all.

clone size: .; D gene: .; V gene: TRBV7-9; J gene: TRBJ2-1; CDR3 DNA: TGTGCCAGCAGCTTAGCACAGGGATCCTACAATGAGCAGTTCTTC; CDR3 protein: CASSLAQGSYNEQFF
clone size: .; D gene: .; V gene: TRBV29-1; J gene: TRBJ2-5; CDR3 DNA: TGCAGCGTTTGGGCTAGCTATGAGACCCAGTACTTC; CDR3 protein: CSVWASYETQYF
clone size: .; D gene: .; V gene: TRBV9; J gene: TRBJ2-7; CDR3 DNA: TGTGCCAGCAGCGTAGCTGGGGGATATACCTACGAGCAGTACTTC; CDR3 protein: CASSVAGGYTYEQYF
clone size: .; D gene: .; V gene: TRBV6-7; J gene: TRBJ2-3; CDR3 DNA: TGTGCCAGCAGTTCAGGACAGAGATGCACAGATACGCAGTATTTT; CDR3 protein: CASSSGQRCTDTQYF
clone size: .; D gene: TRBD1; V gene: TRBV28; J gene: TRBJ1-1; CDR3 DNA: TGTGCCAGCAGACCGTCACCGGGACAGAGCTTGAACACTGAAGCTTTCTTT; CDR3 protein: CASRPSPGQSLNTEAFF
clone size: .; D gene: .; V gene: TRBV7-3; J gene: TRBJ2-2; CDR3 DNA: TGTGCCAGCAGCTCGAATACTAAGTCCGGGGAGCTGTTTTTT; CDR3 protein: CASSSNTKSGELFF
clone size: many; D gene: TRBD1; V gene: TRBV5-1; J gene: TRBJ2-7; CDR3 DNA: TGCGCCAGCGGGGACAGGTCTCTTGGCGAGCAGTACTTC; CDR3 protein: CASGDRSLGEQYF
clone size: .; D gene: .; V gene: TRBV7-9; J gene: TRBJ2-7; CDR3 DNA: TGTGCCAGCAGCTTGGGATTCCGGAACGAGCAGTACTTC; CDR3 protein: CASSLGFRNEQYF
clone size: .; D gene: TRBD2; V gene: TRBV18; J gene: TRBJ2-1; CDR3 DNA: TGTGCCAGCTCGGAGCGACTAGCGGGTAACTCCTACAATGAGCAGTTCTTC; CDR3 protein: CASSERLAGNSYNEQFF
clone size: .; D gene: .; V gene: TRBV5-1; J gene: TRBJ2-2; CDR3 DNA: TGCGCCAGCAGCTTGGGGCAAGGGAACACCGGGGAGCTGTTTTTT; CDR3 protein: CASSLGQGNTGELFF
clone size: .; D gene: TRBD1; V gene: TRBV5-1; J gene: TRBJ2-1; CDR3 DNA: TGCGCCAGCAGCCCGGACAGGCGTGACAATGAGCAGTTCTTC; CDR3 protein: CASSPDRRDNEQFF
clone size: .; D gene: .; V gene: TRBV27; J gene: TRBJ2-7; CDR3 DNA: TGTGCCAGCACCCGAGAAGCGGACATGGGGGTCCACGAGCAGTACTTC; CDR3 protein: CASTREADMGVHEQYF
clone size: .; D gene: .; V gene: TRBV4-1; J gene: TRBJ2-7; CDR3 DNA: TGCGCCAGCAGCCAAGGGGTTAGGAACACAGATTACTACGAGCAGTACTTC; CDR3 protein: CASSQGVRNTDYYEQYF
clone size: many; D gene: .; V gene: TRBV7-9; J gene: TRBJ2-3; CDR3 DNA: TGTGCCAGCAGGTTGGCGGGTGAATTCACAGATACGCAGTATTTT; CDR3 protein: CASRLAGEFTDTQYF
clone size: .; D gene: TRBD2; V gene: TRBV14; J gene: TRBJ2-1; CDR3 DNA: TGTGCCAGCAGCCAAGATGGGCTAGCGGGACGCTCTCGGAAGTACAATGAGCAGTTCTTC; CDR3 protein: CASSQDGLAGRSRKYNEQFF
clone size: .; D gene: .; V gene: TRBV6-5; J gene: TRBJ2-6; CDR3 DNA: TGTGCCAGCAGGCCGGATTTGAGGGGGGCCAACGTCCTGACTTTC; CDR3 protein: CASRPDLRGANVLTF
clone size: few; D gene: .; V gene: TRBV27; J gene: TRBJ1-6; CDR3 DNA: TGTGCCAGCAGTTTTCCAGATTCACCCCTCCACTTT; CDR3 protein: CASSFPDSPLHF
clone size: .; D gene: TRBD1; V gene: TRBV19; J gene: TRBJ1-2; CDR3 DNA: TGTGCCAGTAGTATAGGGACAGGGACATTTCTGGATGGCTACACCTTC; CDR3 protein: CASSIGTGTFLDGYTF
clone size: few; D gene: .; V gene: TRBV5-1; J gene: TRBJ2-6; CDR3 DNA: TGCGCCAGCAGCTCTCCGGACGGGTCTGGGGCCAACGTCCTGACTTTC; CDR3 protein: CASSSPDGSGANVLTF
clone size: .; D gene: .; V gene: TRBV25-1; J gene: TRBJ2-5; CDR3 DNA: TGTGCCAGCAGTTACCCCGGGACGCAAGAGACCCAGTACTTC; CDR3 protein: CASSYPGTQETQYF
clone size: .; D gene: .; V gene: TRBV9; J gene: TRBJ2-3; CDR3 DNA: TGTGCCAGCAGCTTTAAACTAGAGAACACAGATACGCAGTATTTT; CDR3 protein: CASSFKLENTDTQYF
clone size: .; D gene: .; V gene: TRBV5-5; J gene: TRBJ2-2; CDR3 DNA: TGTGCCAGCAGCCGGCGGCAAGCGAACACCGGGGAGCTGTTTTTT; CDR3 protein: CASSRRQANTGELFF
clone size: .; D gene: .; V gene: TRBV20-1; J gene: TRBJ2-1; CDR3 DNA: TGCAGTGCTACCCACAACAATGAGCAGTTCTTC; CDR3 protein: CSATHNNEQFF
clone size: .; D gene: .; V gene: TRBV6-5; J gene: TRBJ2-2; CDR3 DNA: TGTGCCAGCAGTTTAGGGGATGCCGGCAGCCGGTATCGGCTGTTTTTT; CDR3 protein: CASSLGDAGSRYRLFF
clone size: .; D gene: .; V gene: TRBV7-9; J gene: TRBJ1-2; CDR3 DNA: TGTGCCAGCAGCTACCAAACCCGGGCCGGATCCTATGGCTACACCTTC; CDR3 protein: CASSYQTRAGSYGYTF
clone size: .; D gene: .; V gene: TRBV30; J gene: TRBJ2-1; CDR3 DNA: TGTGCCTGGATAGTAGCGCAATACAATGAGCAGTTCTTC; CDR3 protein: CAWIVAQYNEQFF
clone size: .; D gene: .; V gene: TRBV10-3; J gene: TRBJ1-5; CDR3 DNA: TGTGCCATCAGTGAGTCTCAGGGGTTAAGCAATCAGCCCCAGCATTTT; CDR3 protein: CAISESQGLSNQPQHF
clone size: .; D gene: TRBD2; V gene: TRBV6-5; J gene: TRBJ2-7; CDR3 DNA: TGTGCCAGCAGTTACGGGGGGTCGGGAGGAGCCTACGAGCAGTACTTC; CDR3 protein: CASSYGGSGGAYEQYF
clone size: .; D gene: .; V gene: TRBV6-1; J gene: TRBJ1-5; CDR3 DNA: TGTGCCAGCAGTGAAGTCGGGGGAACTCAGCCCCAGCATTTT; CDR3 protein: CASSEVGGTQPQHF
clone size: .; D gene: TRBD1; V gene: TRBV20-1; J gene: TRBJ1-2; CDR3 DNA: TGCAGTGCCAGTGACAGGGGCCGCGCCACCTTC; CDR3 protein: CSASDRGRATF